These T cell receptor beta chains were read from a single sample in a study of blood T cells in healthy people across ages. TCRdb ran MiXCR on the 5' RACE reads and lists one entry per CDR3 protein. The top ten hold roughly 10% of the sample, which has about 930,000 distinct CDR3 sequences, approximately 32% seen once. This sample also belongs to another study, concerning T cells of mothers and their children.

Source material: blood. These receptors all stem from a woman aged 35 to 49 in good health. Both conserved end residues are part of each CDR3. The order of the fields is J gene, clone size, V gene, D gene, CDR3 DNA, CDR3 protein. D genes are given only for firm matches. Expanded clones are given a class, and other clones once, few, many or no size at all.

J: TRBJ2-5; size: once; V: TRBV29-1; D: TRBD1; DNA: TGCAGCGTTTCCCACAGGGGGAAGACTCAGTACTTC; CDR3: CSVSHRGKTQYF
J: TRBJ2-7; size: many; V: TRBV4-1; D: TRBD1; DNA: TGCGCCAGCAGCCAAGGGGGGACAGCGAGCTACGAGCAGTACTTC; CDR3: CASSQGGTASYEQYF
J: TRBJ2-5; size: NA; V: TRBV7-2; D: NA; DNA: TGTGCCAGCAGCTTAGCTCCGGGACTGGGGAAAGACCAGTACTTC; CDR3: CASSLAPGLGKDQYF
J: TRBJ2-5; size: NA; V: TRBV3-1; D: NA; DNA: TGTGCCAGCAGCCAAGGTTCGTTTGGCGGCACGGAGACCCAGTACTTC; CDR3: CASSQGSFGGTETQYF
J: TRBJ2-5; size: few; V: TRBV20-1; D: TRBD1; DNA: TGCAGTGCTATCGAGACAGGGTTAGAGACCCAGTACTTC; CDR3: CSAIETGLETQYF
J: TRBJ1-2; size: many; V: TRBV27; D: NA; DNA: TGTGCCAGCAGTTTCACTAACTATGGCTACACCTTC; CDR3: CASSFTNYGYTF
J: TRBJ2-5; size: few; V: TRBV7-2; D: NA; DNA: TGTGCCAGCAACTTTACCAGGGGGGGAGAGACCCAGTACTTC; CDR3: CASNFTRGGETQYF
J: TRBJ1-1; size: NA; V: TRBV9; D: NA; DNA: TGTGCCAGCGCACTCAACCCTGGGGGGGCGCGGACTGAAGCTTTCTTT; CDR3: CASALNPGGARTEAFF
J: TRBJ2-7; size: NA; V: TRBV19; D: NA; DNA: TGTGCCACCGCCAGGGCTAGCTCCTACAATGAGCAGTACTTC; CDR3: CATARASSYNEQYF
J: TRBJ2-7; size: NA; V: TRBV2; D: TRBD1; DNA: TGTGCCAGCAGTGGGTTAGGGGGCGGAGAGATCCAGTACTTC; CDR3: CASSGLGGGEIQYF
J: TRBJ2-5; size: NA; V: TRBV28; D: TRBD1; DNA: TGTGCCAGCAGTCCGGGACAGGGAAAGAGCCAAGAGACCCAGTACTTC; CDR3: CASSPGQGKSQETQYF
J: TRBJ1-6; size: many; V: TRBV20-1; D: NA; DNA: TGCAGTGCTAGAGATGGGCAGCCGAGATCACCCCTCCACTTT; CDR3: CSARDGQPRSPLHF
J: TRBJ2-1; size: NA; V: TRBV27; D: NA; DNA: TGTGCCAGCGGATCGGGACAAGGCAATGAGCAGTTCTTC; CDR3: CASGSGQGNEQFF
J: TRBJ1-4; size: NA; V: TRBV5-1; D: NA; DNA: TGCGCCAGCAGCTTGGGGGGTCAGAACACCCTGAGTGAAAAACTGTTTTTT; CDR3: CASSLGGQNTLSEKLFF
J: TRBJ2-3; size: NA; V: TRBV10-3; D: NA; DNA: TGTGCCATCAAGAGGGACAGCACAGATACGCAGTATTTT; CDR3: CAIKRDSTDTQYF
J: TRBJ2-5; size: many; V: TRBV2; D: NA; DNA: TGTGCCAGCAGTGACCCGGACACTCAAGAGACCCAGTACTTC; CDR3: CASSDPDTQETQYF
J: TRBJ1-4; size: NA; V: TRBV5-1; D: NA; DNA: TGCGCCAGCAGCTTTTGGGGGTCGGATGAAAAACTGTTTTTT; CDR3: CASSFWGSDEKLFF
J: TRBJ1-2; size: NA; V: TRBV24-1; D: NA; DNA: TGTGCCACCAGTGACCATCGGACGGGCTATGGCTACACCTTC; CDR3: CATSDHRTGYGYTF
J: TRBJ1-2; size: many; V: TRBV12-3/TRBV12-4; D: TRBD1; DNA: TGTGCCAGCACCCGACAGGGGGCGGACTATGGCTACACCTTC; CDR3: CASTRQGADYGYTF
J: TRBJ2-1; size: once; V: TRBV27; D: TRBD2; DNA: TGTGCCAGCAGTTTATTGGGGACTAGCGGGGGATCCTCCTACAATGAGCAGTTCTTC; CDR3: CASSLLGTSGGSSYNEQFF
J: TRBJ2-6; size: many; V: TRBV20-1; D: NA; DNA: TGCAGTGCTAGAAAGGGTCAGTTGCCCTTCTCTGGGGCCAACGTCCTGACTTTC; CDR3: CSARKGQLPFSGANVLTF
J: TRBJ2-3; size: NA; V: TRBV30; D: NA; DNA: TGTGCCTGGACGACGACAGATACGCAGTATTTT; CDR3: CAWTTTDTQYF
J: TRBJ2-7; size: NA; V: TRBV28; D: NA; DNA: TGTGCCAGCAGTTTTTCGGGGGCGCAGTACTTC; CDR3: CASSFSGAQYF
J: TRBJ2-3; size: NA; V: TRBV12-3/TRBV12-4; D: TRBD1; DNA: TGTGCCAGCAGTCCAACGGTTGGCAGGGGGCGTGGTACAGATACGCAGTATTTT; CDR3: CASSPTVGRGRGTDTQYF